This T cell receptor (beta chain) was identified in a study of T cell responses to AZD1222 COVID-19 vaccine. This CDR3 contains 12 residues. Germline CDR1 is MDHEN and CDR2 is SYDVKM. V shed 8 bases and J shed 3 bases, with 11 bases lying between them. Details on this clone: Its antigen is not known.

Profiling relied on immunoSEQ multiplex PCR, and the TCRdb table lists in-frame clones only, not all of them. Of 45,000 to 55,000 clones in the sample, 80% to 90% were seen once. Study-wide points: Baseline serostatus was positive in only a handful of AZD1222 recipients. Donors were mostly white British, more females; clonal diversity possibly underestimated.

Combined were second doses at about 4 or about 12 weeks. Specimen: peripheral blood, collected 28 days after the second AZD1222 dose. This chain links TRBV28 with TRBJ2-7, with D tentatively TRBD1 or TRBD2 (5 bases each). The sequence derives from an adult who received the AZD1222 COVID-19 vaccine. The CDR3 sequence is CASGGENYEQYF. The CDR3 region has the DNA TGTGCCAGCGGGGGAGAGAACTACGAGCAGTACTTC.